This TCR beta chain is drawn from a study of identifying expanded T cells in peripheral blood. Study observations and caveats: Differentially abundant clones: 1 to 1.5 between replicates, around 16 at 2 to 3 weeks, around 20 at four.

The data were produced by immunoSEQ multiplex PCR, yet TCRdb's version contains in-frame clones alone and is incomplete. The sample has fewer than 85,000 clones; 84% are singletons. During the collection period, no donor immune events like infections were recorded. The germline CDR1 and CDR2 sequences are MNHEY and SVGAGI. The CDR3 totals 15 residues. V was clipped by 6 bases and J by 4 bases, with 18 bases between them. This clone was seen a handful of times. Its antigen is still unknown. The genes are TRBV6-5 and TRBJ1-2; maybe TRBD1 (6 bases). The sample taken for sequencing was blood. The receptor's source is a person between 18 and 69 years old in good health. The CDR3 spells CASSRPGQRTYGYTF. The CDR3 DNA sequence: TGTGCCAGCAGCCGACCGGGACAACGAACCTATGGCTACACCTTC.